The 27 T cell receptor beta chains reported below all come from one sample, sequenced in a study of neurological immune-mediated disorders. Sample time point: longitudinal time-point 1 (baseline). TCRdb reanalysed the 5' RACE reads using MiXCR and keeps one entry per CDR3 protein. This table holds fewer than 90,000 distinct CDR3 sequences, roughly 10% found once. The sample consisted of PBMCs. The receptors stem from a man aged 30 to 45 in good health.

This clonotype was found a few times. The genes are TRBV29-1 and TRBJ2-4; 13 bases agree with TRBD2. Germline CDR1 reads SQVTM; CDR2 reads ANQGSEA. The junction had 8 bases not matched to a gene; V was cut back by 5 bases and J by 7 bases. The CDR3 sequence is 15 residues long. The CDR3 coding sequence is TGCAGCGTTCAAGGACTAGCGGGAGCCCGTAACATTCAGTACTTC. Translation gives CSVQGLAGARNIQYF.

This clonotype has a count of ten or more. V usage is TRBV5-6 and J usage is TRBJ2-2; 8 bases are a match to TRBD2. CDR3 length: 15 residues. The V gene end was trimmed by 3 bases and the J gene end by 4 bases; junction bases not matched to a gene: 5. The germline V gene has CDR1 SGHDT and CDR2 YYEEEE. The chain's CDR3 is CASSSLAEATGELFF. CDR3 DNA: TGTGCCAGCAGCTCACTAGCGGAGGCCACCGGGGAGCTGTTTTTT.

This clonotype was counted at least ten times. The V gene is TRBV12-3 or TRBV12-4, the J gene TRBJ2-1; D is unclear. Trimming removed 5 bases at V and 5 bases at J, with 13 bases between. CDR3 length: 14 amino acids. The CDR3 nucleotides are TGTGCCAGCAGTACCCCAAACGACGACAATGAGCAGTTCTTC. Translated, it gives CASSTPNDDNEQFF.

This clonotype has more than one count but fewer than ten. The chain couples TRBV11-2 to TRBJ1-1; TRBD1 agrees at 8 bases. The CDR3 runs to 15 residues. Germline CDR1 reads SGHAT; CDR2 reads FQNNGV. Losses at the gene ends were 4 bases for V and 4 bases for J; bases not matched to a gene: 8. CDR3 in amino acids: CASSSGATGVTEAFF. Written as DNA, the CDR3 is TGTGCCAGCAGCTCAGGGGCGACAGGGGTCACTGAAGCTTTCTTT.

This clonotype was seen repeatedly, ten times or more. This rearrangement joins TRBV5-4 to TRBJ1-6; 7 nucleotides agree with TRBD1. Germline V gene lookup returns CDR1 SGHNT and CDR2 YYREEE (reference sequence). CDR3 length: 16 residues. Trimming cost V 5 bases and J 7 bases; bases outside gene matches: 12. CDR3 DNA sequence: TGTGCCAGCAGGGAGAACCTTCAGGGGGGGAATTCACCCCTCCACTTT. It codes for CASRENLQGGNSPLHF.

This clonotype occurred many times. The chain links TRBV4-1 to TRBJ2-1; 9 bases map to TRBD2. V shed 0 bases, J shed 4 bases, and the junction held 7 bases outside the gene matches. Germline CDR1 MGHRA, CDR2 YSYEKL. This CDR3 spans 17 amino acids. CDR3 sequence: CASSQDQGTSSYNEQFF. The CDR3 region has the DNA TGCGCCAGCAGCCAAGATCAGGGGACTAGCAGTTACAATGAGCAGTTCTTC.

Many counts were recorded for this clonotype. The gene calls are TRBV27 and TRBJ2-7; 9 positions match TRBD1. Germline V gene data show CDR1 as MNHEY and CDR2 as SMNVEV (reference sequence). V dropped 3 bases and J dropped 7; count of bases not matched to a gene: 10. The CDR3 runs 15 residues. The CDR3 DNA reads as TGTGCCAGCAGTTTCCGAAGGGACAGGGTCGGGGAGCAGTACTTC. It translates to CASSFRRDRVGEQYF.

CDR3 nucleotide sequence: TGTGCCAGCAGTCCTCTCCGGGACAGGGCTTACAATCAGCCCCAGCATTTT. It encodes CASSPLRDRAYNQPQHF. The chain has TRBV12-3 or TRBV12-4 and TRBJ1-5, with 9 bases matching TRBD1. V was clipped by 5 bases and J by 3 bases; unmatched bases: 11. The CDR3 consists of 17 residues.

This clonotype was detected ten times or more. CDR3 sequence reads: CASSLGNRVQSYEQYF. In nucleotides, the CDR3 is TGCGCCAGCAGCTTGGGCAACAGGGTCCAATCCTACGAGCAGTACTTC. The rearrangement uses TRBV5-1 and TRBJ2-7, with a tentative D call TRBD1 (6 bases). The V gene lost 0 bases and the J gene lost 1 base, with 14 bases spanning the gap. The CDR3 runs 16 residues. Germline V gene data show CDR1 as SGHRS and CDR2 as YFSETQ.

This clonotype was recorded at least ten times. The V gene is TRBV12-3 or TRBV12-4, the J gene TRBJ2-7; tentative D call: TRBD1 (5 bases). V was clipped by 4 bases and J by 2 bases, with 12 bases between them. The CDR3 is 14 residues long. The CDR3 region is CASSSRGTPYEQYF. The CDR3 nucleotides are TGTGCCAGCAGTTCAAGGGGCACCCCCTACGAGCAGTACTTC.

This clonotype was seen at least ten times. The gene calls are TRBV20-1 and TRBJ1-1, with TRBD1 as a possible D gene (6 bases). The CDR3 has 15 amino acids. V was trimmed by 0 bases and J by 0 bases, leaving 11 bases between them. Looked up from germline, CDR1 is DFQATT and CDR2 is SNEGSKA (reference sequence). The CDR3 DNA follows: TGCAGTGCTAGAGAGACAGGACTTATGAACACTGAAGCTTTCTTT. Amino acids: CSARETGLMNTEAFF.

In its sample, this clonotype was seen many times. This chain uses TRBV5-1 with TRBJ2-7; D is perhaps TRBD2 (7 bases). This CDR3 has 16 amino acids. The V gene lost 0 bases and the J gene lost 7 bases, with 20 bases spanning the gap. Germline values: CDR1 SGHRS, CDR2 YFSETQ. CDR3 sequence (DNA): TGCGCCAGCAGCTTGGACCAGGGGAAAATGGGAGGGGAGCAGTACTTC. Protein sequence: CASSLDQGKMGGEQYF. Full variable domain (remainder filled in from reference TRBV5-1 and TRBJ2-7): KAGVTQTPRYLIKTRGQQVTLSCSPISGHRSVSWYQQTPGQGLQFLFEYFSETQRNKGNFPGRFSGRQFSNSRSEMNVSTLELGDSALYLCASSLDQGKMGGEQYFGPGTRLTVT.

As regards this clonotype: A single base separates this from a much larger clone, so it may be a read error. The chain employs TRBV27 and TRBJ2-7; TRBD2 matches at 15 bases. The germline V gene encodes CDR1 MNHEY and CDR2 SMNVEV (reference sequence). The CDR3 covers 19 residues. The CDR3 is CASSSISGLAGGHSYEHYF. The CDR3 DNA reads TGTGCCAGCAGTTCAATCTCCGGACTAGCGGGAGGGCACTCCTACGAGCATTACTTC.

This clonotype has at least ten counts. The rearrangement joins TRBV28 to TRBJ2-2, with 9 bases lining up with TRBD1. Germline-derived CDR1 and CDR2 are MDHEN and SYDVKM. J gave up 0 bases and V 6 bases, and 5 bases lay outside the gene matches. The CDR3 length is 16 residues. CDR3: CASSTGGIANTGELFF. The CDR3 DNA sequence: TGTGCCAGCAGCACAGGGGGCATAGCGAACACCGGGGAGCTGTTTTTT.

A few counts support this clonotype. The rearrangement links TRBV29-1 to TRBJ1-2; a possible D gene is TRBD1 (6 bases). This CDR3 region has 12 residues. V was shortened by 3 bases and J by 2 bases, with 7 bases between the two germline ends. Germline CDR1 is SQVTM and CDR2 is ANQGSEA. This CDR3 reads CSVDTGNYGYTF. In DNA form, the CDR3 reads TGCAGCGTTGACACAGGGAACTATGGCTACACCTTC.

There are many counts of this clonotype. The J gene is TRBJ1-1, the V gene TRBV7-2; no reliable D call. Per germline, CDR1 SGHTA and CDR2 FQGNSA. V lost 0 bases and J 0 bases, leaving 5 bases between the germline ends. This CDR3 spans 14 amino acids. This CDR3 reads CASSLAPVNTEAFF. The CDR3 nucleotides read TGTGCCAGCAGCTTAGCGCCCGTGAACACTGAAGCTTTCTTT.

The table lists this clonotype with many counts. The chain recombines TRBV27 with TRBJ2-1; 7 nucleotides agree with TRBD2. V lost 7 bases and J lost 8; bases outside the gene matches: 8. The CDR3 runs 13 residues. Germline-derived CDR1 and CDR2 are MNHEY and SMNVEV (reference sequence). CDR3 sequence (DNA): TGTGCCAGCAAAGCGGGGATAAAACATGAGCAGTTCTTC. Amino acid sequence: CASKAGIKHEQFF.

This clonotype was seen ten or more times. This chain links TRBV7-9 with TRBJ2-7; 9 nucleotides match TRBD1. In germline, CDR1 is SEHNR, CDR2 FQNEAQ (reference sequence). This CDR3 has 16 residues. J was trimmed by 2 bases and V by 4 bases; bases with no gene match: 9. CDR3 DNA: TGTGCCAGCAGCTCAACCGGGACAGGGAAGACCTACGAGCAGTACTTC. This encodes CASSSTGTGKTYEQYF.

This clonotype has a count of ten or more. This chain links TRBV12-3 or TRBV12-4 with TRBJ2-5; TRBD2 is a possible D gene (5 bases). This CDR3 is 11 amino acids long. Trimming took off 10 bases at V and 5 bases at J, with 11 bases between the two ends. The CDR3 region is CATQRGETQYF. The CDR3 coding sequence is TGTGCCACTCAACGCGGGGAGACCCAGTACTTC.

In this sample, this clonotype turned up many times. This sequence joins TRBV6-6 and TRBJ2-3; no clear D. Trimming took off 6 bases at V and 6 bases at J, with 10 bases between the two ends. The CDR3 loop spans 12 amino acids. Germline V gene data show CDR1 as MNHNY and CDR2 as SVGAGI (reference sequence). The CDR3 sequence: CASSPVLDTQYF. Here the CDR3 DNA reads TGTGCCAGCAGCCCCGTCCTGGATACGCAGTATTTT.

This clonotype was counted ten times or more. This chain links TRBV6-4 with TRBJ1-1; D gene uncertain. Germline V gene sequence: CDR1 MRHNA, CDR2 SNTAGT. Trimming took off 4 bases at V and 4 bases at J, with 19 bases between the two ends. This CDR3 is 16 amino acids long. CDR3: CASSVLEPAGPTEAFF. CDR3 DNA: TGTGCCAGCAGTGTCCTAGAGCCGGCCGGGCCCACTGAAGCTTTCTTT.

This clonotype was picked up many times. The rearrangement joins TRBV28 to TRBJ2-5; D perhaps matches TRBD1 (6 bases). CDR3 size: 15 residues. V dropped 6 bases and J dropped 4 bases, with 18 bases sitting between them. Per germline, CDR1 MDHEN and CDR2 SYDVKM. CDR3 protein: CASSPPGQSRETQYF. CDR3 coding DNA: TGTGCCAGCAGCCCCCCCGGACAGTCTAGAGAGACCCAGTACTTC.

This clonotype has a count of ten or more. V and J are TRBV20-1 and TRBJ1-1; D unclear. The V end was cut by 8 bases, the J end by 2 bases, with 12 bases between. The V gene's germline CDR1 is DFQATT and CDR2 SNEGSKA (reference sequence). CDR3 length equals 12 residues. CDR3 DNA sequence: TGCAGTACCGGTGGAGGAAACACTGAAGCTTTCTTT. Translating it yields CSTGGGNTEAFF.

This chain joins TRBV6-1 and TRBJ2-3, with D perhaps given as TRBD1 or TRBD2 (5 bases each). The CDR3 runs 15 residues. CDR1 is MNHNS and CDR2 is SASEGT in the germline V gene. Trimming shortened V by 6 bases and J by 0 bases, and 13 bases separated the two germline ends. CDR3 coding DNA: TGTGCCAGCAGGAACTTCCGGGACAGCACAGATACGCAGTATTTT. Protein: CASRNFRDSTDTQYF.

This clonotype came up many times. This chain joins TRBV25-1 and TRBJ2-3; D gene unclear. CDR1 and CDR2 from the germline V gene are MGHDK and SYGVNS. The CDR3 extends over 13 amino acids. V dropped 1 base and J dropped 4 bases, with 6 bases sitting between them. The CDR3 sequence: CASSEFLADTQYF. CDR3 bases: TGTGCCAGCAGTGAATTTTTGGCAGATACGCAGTATTTT.

This clonotype was found many times. This rearrangement joins TRBV24-1 to TRBJ2-1; D may match TRBD1 or TRBD2 (5 bases each). Germline V gene data show CDR1 as KGHDR and CDR2 as SFDVKD. V lost 0 bases to trimming and J lost 7 bases, with 18 bases between them. The CDR3 totals 17 residues. The CDR3 DNA sequence: TGTGCCACCAGTGATTTGCTTCCGGACACACCGGGGAATGAGCAGTTCTTC. The encoded protein is CATSDLLPDTPGNEQFF.

The V gene is TRBV7-2, the J gene TRBJ1-1, with TRBD1 matching 8 bases. V lost 5 bases and J lost 6; bases outside the gene matches: 11. The CDR3 has 15 amino acids. Germline V lookup: CDR1 SGHTA, CDR2 FQGNSA. CDR3 in DNA: TGTGCCAGCAGCCCCTTAGGACAGGGTAGCTCTGAAGCTTTCTTT. Protein: CASSPLGQGSSEAFF. Full variable domain (outside the CDR3, taken from reference TRBV7-2 and TRBJ1-1): GAGVSQSPSNKVTEKGKDVELRCDPISGHTALYWYRQSLGQGLEFLIYFQGNSAPDKSGLPSDRFSAERTGGSVSTLTIQRTQQEDSAVYLCASSPLGQGSSEAFFGQGTRLTVV.